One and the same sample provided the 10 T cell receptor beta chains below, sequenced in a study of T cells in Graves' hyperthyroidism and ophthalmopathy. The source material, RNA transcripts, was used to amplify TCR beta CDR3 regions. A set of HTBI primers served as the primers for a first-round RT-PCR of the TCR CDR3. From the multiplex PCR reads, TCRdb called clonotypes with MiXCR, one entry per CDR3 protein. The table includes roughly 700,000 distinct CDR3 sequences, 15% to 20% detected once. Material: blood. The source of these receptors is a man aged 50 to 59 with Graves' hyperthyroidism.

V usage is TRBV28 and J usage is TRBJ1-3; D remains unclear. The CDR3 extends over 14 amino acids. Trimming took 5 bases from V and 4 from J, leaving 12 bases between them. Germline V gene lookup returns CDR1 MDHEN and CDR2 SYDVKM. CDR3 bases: TGTGCCAGCAGTACGGATGGAGGGGGAAACACCATATATTTT. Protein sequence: CASSTDGGGNTIYF.

Written as DNA, the CDR3 is TGTGCCAGTAGTAAGACACCCCAGGACACTGAAGCTTTCTTT. Its translation is CASSKTPQDTEAFF. The J gene is TRBJ1-1, the V gene TRBV19; D ambiguous. The V gene lost 4 bases and the J gene lost 3 bases, with 12 bases spanning the gap. The CDR3 is 14 residues long. Germline V gives CDR1 LNHDA, CDR2 SQIVND (reference sequence).

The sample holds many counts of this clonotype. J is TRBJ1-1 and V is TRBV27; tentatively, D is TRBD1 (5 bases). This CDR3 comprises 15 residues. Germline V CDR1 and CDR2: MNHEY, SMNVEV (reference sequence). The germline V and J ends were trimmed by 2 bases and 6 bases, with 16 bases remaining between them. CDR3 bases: TGTGCCAGCAGTTTACTGACGGGGCCTGGAGCTGAAGCTTTCTTT. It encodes CASSLLTGPGAEAFF.

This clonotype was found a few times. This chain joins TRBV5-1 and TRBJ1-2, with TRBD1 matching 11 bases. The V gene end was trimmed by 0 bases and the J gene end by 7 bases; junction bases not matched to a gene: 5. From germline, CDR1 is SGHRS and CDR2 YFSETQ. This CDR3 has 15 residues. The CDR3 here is CASSLDGTGGIGYTF. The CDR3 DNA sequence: TGCGCCAGCAGCTTGGACGGGACAGGGGGTATTGGCTACACCTTC.

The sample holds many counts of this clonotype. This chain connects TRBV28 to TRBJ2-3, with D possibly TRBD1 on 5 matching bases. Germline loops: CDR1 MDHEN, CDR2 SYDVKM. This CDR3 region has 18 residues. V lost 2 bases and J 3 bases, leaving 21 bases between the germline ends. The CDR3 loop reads CASSLGMATPSGTDTQYF. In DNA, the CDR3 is TGTGCCAGCAGTTTAGGGATGGCGACACCCTCAGGGACAGATACGCAGTATTTT. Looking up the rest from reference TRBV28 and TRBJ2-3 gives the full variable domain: DVKVTQSSRYLVKRTGEKVFLECVQDMDHENMFWYRQDPGLGLRLIYFSYDVKMKEKGDIPEGYSVSREKKERFSLILESASTNQTSMYLCASSLGMATPSGTDTQYFGPGTRLTVL.

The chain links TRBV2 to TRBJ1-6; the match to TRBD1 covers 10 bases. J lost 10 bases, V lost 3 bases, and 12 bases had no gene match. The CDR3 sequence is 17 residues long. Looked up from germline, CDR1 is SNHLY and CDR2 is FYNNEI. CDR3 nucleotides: TGTGCCAGCAGTGACATTTCGGCAGGACAGGGGGGATCACCCCTCCACTTT. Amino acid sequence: CASSDISAGQGGSPLHF. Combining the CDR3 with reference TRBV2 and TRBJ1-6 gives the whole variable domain EPEVTQTPSHQVTQMGQEVILRCVPISNHLYFYWYRQILGQKVEFLVSFYNNEISEKSEIFDDQFSVERPDGSNFTLKIRSTKLEDSAMYFCASSDISAGQGGSPLHFGNGTRLTVT.

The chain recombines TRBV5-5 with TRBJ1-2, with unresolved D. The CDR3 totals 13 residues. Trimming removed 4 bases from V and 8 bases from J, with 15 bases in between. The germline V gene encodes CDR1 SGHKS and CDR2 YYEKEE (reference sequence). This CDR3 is CASSTDGIWGYTF. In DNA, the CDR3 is TGTGCCAGCAGCACTGATGGAATCTGGGGCTACACCTTC.

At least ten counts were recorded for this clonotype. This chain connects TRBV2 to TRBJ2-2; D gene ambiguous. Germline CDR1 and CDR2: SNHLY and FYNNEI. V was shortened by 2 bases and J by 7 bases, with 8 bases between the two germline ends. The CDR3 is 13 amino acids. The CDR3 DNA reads TGTGCCAGCAGTGAATTCCAGAGCGGGGAGCTGTTTTTT. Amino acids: CASSEFQSGELFF.

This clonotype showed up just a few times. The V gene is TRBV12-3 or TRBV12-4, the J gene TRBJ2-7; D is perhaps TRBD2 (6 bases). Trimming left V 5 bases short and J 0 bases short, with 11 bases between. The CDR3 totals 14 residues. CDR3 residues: CASSAGSRSYEQYF. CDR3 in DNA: TGTGCCAGCAGTGCCGGGAGCCGCTCCTACGAGCAGTACTTC.

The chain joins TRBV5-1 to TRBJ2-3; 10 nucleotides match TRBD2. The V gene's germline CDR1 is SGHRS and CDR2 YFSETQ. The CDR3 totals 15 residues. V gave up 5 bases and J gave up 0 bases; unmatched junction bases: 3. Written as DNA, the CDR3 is TGCGCCAGCAGATCAGCGGGAGGGAGCACAGATACGCAGTATTTT. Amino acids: CASRSAGGSTDTQYF.